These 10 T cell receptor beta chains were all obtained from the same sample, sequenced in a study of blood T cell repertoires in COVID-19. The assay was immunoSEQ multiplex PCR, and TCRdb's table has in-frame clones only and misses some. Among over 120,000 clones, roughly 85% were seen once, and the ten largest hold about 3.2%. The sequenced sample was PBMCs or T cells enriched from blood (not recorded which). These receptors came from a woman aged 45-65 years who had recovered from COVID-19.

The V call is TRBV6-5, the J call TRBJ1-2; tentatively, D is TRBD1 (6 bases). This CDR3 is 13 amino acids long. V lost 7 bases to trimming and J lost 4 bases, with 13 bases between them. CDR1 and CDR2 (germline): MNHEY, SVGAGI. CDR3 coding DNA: TGTGCCAGCAACGGACAGCCTTCCTATGGCTACACCTTC. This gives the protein CASNGQPSYGYTF.

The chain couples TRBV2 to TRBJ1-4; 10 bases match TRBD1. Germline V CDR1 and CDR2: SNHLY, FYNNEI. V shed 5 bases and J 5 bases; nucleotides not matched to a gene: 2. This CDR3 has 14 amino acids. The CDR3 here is CASSWTGGNEKLFF. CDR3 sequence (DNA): TGTGCCAGCAGTTGGACAGGGGGGAATGAAAAACTGTTTTTT.

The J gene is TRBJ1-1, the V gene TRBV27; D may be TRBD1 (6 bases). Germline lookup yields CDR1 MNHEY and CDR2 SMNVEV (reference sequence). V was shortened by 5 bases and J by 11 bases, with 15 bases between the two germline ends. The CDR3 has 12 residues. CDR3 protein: CASSRRGEGAFF. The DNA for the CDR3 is TGTGCCAGCAGTCGTAGGGGGGAGGGTGCTTTCTTT.

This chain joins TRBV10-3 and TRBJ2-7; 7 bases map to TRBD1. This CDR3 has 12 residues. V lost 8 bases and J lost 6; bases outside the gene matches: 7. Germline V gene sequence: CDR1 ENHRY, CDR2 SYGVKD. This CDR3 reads CAIGTVGLEQYF. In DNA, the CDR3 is TGTGCCATCGGGACAGTGGGGCTCGAGCAGTACTTC.

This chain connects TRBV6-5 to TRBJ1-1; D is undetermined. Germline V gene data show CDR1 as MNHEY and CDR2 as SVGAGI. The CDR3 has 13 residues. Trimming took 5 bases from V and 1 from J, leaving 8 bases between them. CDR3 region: CASSRGRNTEAFF. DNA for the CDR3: TGTGCCAGCAGTCGAGGGAGGAACACTGAAGCTTTCTTT.

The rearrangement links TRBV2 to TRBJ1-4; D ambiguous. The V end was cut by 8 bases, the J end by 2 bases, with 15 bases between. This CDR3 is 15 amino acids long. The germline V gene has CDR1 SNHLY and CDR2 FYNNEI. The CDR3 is CASAAGTGTNEKLFF. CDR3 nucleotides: TGTGCCAGCGCTGCAGGCACGGGGACTAATGAAAAACTGTTTTTT.

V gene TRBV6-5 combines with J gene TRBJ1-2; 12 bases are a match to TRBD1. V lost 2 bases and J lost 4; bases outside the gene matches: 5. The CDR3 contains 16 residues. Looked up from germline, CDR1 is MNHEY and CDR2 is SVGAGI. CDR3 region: CASSYAGTGGAYGYTF. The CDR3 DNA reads TGTGCCAGCAGTTACGCTGGGACAGGGGGCGCCTATGGCTACACCTTC.

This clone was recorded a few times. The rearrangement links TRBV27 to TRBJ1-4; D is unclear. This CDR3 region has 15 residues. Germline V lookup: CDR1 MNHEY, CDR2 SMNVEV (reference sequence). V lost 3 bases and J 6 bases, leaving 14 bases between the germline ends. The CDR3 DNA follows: TGTGCCAGCAGTTTTTCATGGGCCCCCCATGAAAAACTGTTTTTT. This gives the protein CASSFSWAPHEKLFF.

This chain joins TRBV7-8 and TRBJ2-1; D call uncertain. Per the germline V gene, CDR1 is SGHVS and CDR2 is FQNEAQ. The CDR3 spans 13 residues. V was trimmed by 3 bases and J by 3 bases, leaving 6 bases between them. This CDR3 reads CASSLGFYNEQFF. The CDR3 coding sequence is TGTGCCAGCAGCTTGGGCTTCTACAATGAGCAGTTCTTC.

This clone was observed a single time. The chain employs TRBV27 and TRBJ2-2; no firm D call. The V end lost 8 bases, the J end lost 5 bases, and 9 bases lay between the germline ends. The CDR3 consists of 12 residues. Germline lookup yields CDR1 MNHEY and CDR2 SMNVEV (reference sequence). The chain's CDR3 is CASAPETGELFF. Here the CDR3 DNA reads TGTGCCAGCGCCCCCGAGACCGGGGAGCTGTTTTTT.